This is a list of T cell receptor beta chains from one sample in a study of regulatory T cells in long-lasting Graves disease. TCRdb ran MiXCR on the multiplex PCR reads and lists one entry per CDR3 protein. The data show 450,000 to 650,000 distinct CDR3 sequences, with 15% to 20% seen just once and roughly 25% held by the top ten. Separately, the same data were catalogued under a study of T cells in Graves' hyperthyroidism and ophthalmopathy.

The material sequenced was peripheral blood mononuclear cells (PBMCs), taken at new diagnosis, from a patient treated with antithyroid drugs. Every receptor here comes from a woman aged 35-60 years with Graves disease. The CDR3 runs from the conserved cysteine through the conserved F or W. A D gene is named only where the DNA matches it firmly. Clone size is shown for a subset of rows, as once, few, many or a class of expanded clone.

CDR3 length: 13
clone size: -
D gene: -
V gene: TRBV19
J gene: TRBJ1-2
CDR3 protein: CASSRGQFYGYTF
CDR3 DNA: TGTGCCAGTAGTCGAGGACAATTCTATGGCTACACCTTC

CDR3 length: 13
clone size: -
D gene: -
V gene: TRBV27
J gene: TRBJ1-4
CDR3 protein: CASSLRAHEKLFF
CDR3 DNA: TGTGCCAGCAGTTTAAGGGCACATGAAAAACTGTTTTTT

CDR3 length: 14
clone size: -
D gene: -
V gene: TRBV10-3
J gene: TRBJ1-6
CDR3 protein: CAISESGPGSPLHF
CDR3 DNA: TGTGCCATCAGTGAGTCGGGGCCGGGTTCACCCCTCCACTTT

CDR3 length: 13
clone size: many
D gene: TRBD1
V gene: TRBV12-3/TRBV12-4
J gene: TRBJ1-1
CDR3 protein: CASSYRGRTEAFF
CDR3 DNA: TGTGCCAGCAGCTACAGGGGTAGGACTGAAGCTTTCTTT

CDR3 length: 12
clone size: many
D gene: -
V gene: TRBV12-3/TRBV12-4
J gene: TRBJ2-3
CDR3 protein: CASSFPSHTQYF
CDR3 DNA: TGTGCCAGCAGCTTCCCTTCCCATACGCAGTATTTT

CDR3 length: 13
clone size: many
D gene: -
V gene: TRBV6-4
J gene: TRBJ1-5
CDR3 protein: CASAGVVNQPQHF
CDR3 DNA: TGTGCCAGCGCGGGAGTTGTGAATCAGCCCCAGCATTTT

CDR3 length: 17
clone size: -
D gene: -
V gene: TRBV20-1
J gene: TRBJ1-2
CDR3 protein: CSARVDHFPRVLDGYTF
CDR3 DNA: TGCAGTGCTAGGGTCGATCATTTCCCCAGGGTCCTGGATGGCTACACCTTC

CDR3 length: 16
clone size: -
D gene: TRBD1
V gene: TRBV7-3
J gene: TRBJ2-3
CDR3 protein: CASSLWTGQGTDTQYF
CDR3 DNA: TGTGCCAGCAGCTTATGGACGGGACAGGGGACAGATACGCAGTATTTT

CDR3 length: 17
clone size: many
D gene: TRBD2
V gene: TRBV6-2/TRBV6-3
J gene: TRBJ2-1
CDR3 protein: CASSPSPRAGVHNEQFF
CDR3 DNA: TGTGCCAGCAGCCCGAGTCCTAGGGCGGGGGTACACAATGAGCAGTTCTTC

CDR3 length: 16
clone size: -
D gene: -
V gene: TRBV11-2
J gene: TRBJ1-4
CDR3 protein: CASRTGGQGRSEKLFF
CDR3 DNA: TGTGCCAGCAGAACCGGGGGGCAGGGGCGGAGTGAAAAACTGTTTTTT

CDR3 length: 13
clone size: -
D gene: -
V gene: TRBV5-1
J gene: TRBJ1-2
CDR3 protein: CASSPGPEEGHTF
CDR3 DNA: TGCGCCAGCAGCCCTGGTCCCGAGGAAGGCCACACCTTC

CDR3 length: 15
clone size: few
D gene: -
V gene: TRBV7-2
J gene: TRBJ2-6
CDR3 protein: CASSARGSGANVLTF
CDR3 DNA: TGTGCCAGCAGCGCCCGCGGCTCTGGGGCCAACGTCCTGACTTTC

CDR3 length: 13
clone size: many
D gene: TRBD1
V gene: TRBV7-9
J gene: TRBJ2-7
CDR3 protein: CASRGQVSYEQYF
CDR3 DNA: TGTGCCAGCAGGGGACAGGTCTCCTACGAGCAGTACTTC

CDR3 length: 18
clone size: -
D gene: TRBD2
V gene: TRBV6-4
J gene: TRBJ2-3
CDR3 protein: CASSRTLTSGGPTDTQYF
CDR3 DNA: TGTGCCAGCAGTCGAACCTTGACTAGCGGGGGCCCCACAGATACGCAGTATTTT

CDR3 length: 15
clone size: -
D gene: TRBD1
V gene: TRBV5-1
J gene: TRBJ1-6
CDR3 protein: CASSLAGQGDSPLHF
CDR3 DNA: TGCGCCAGCAGCTTGGCGGGACAGGGGGACTCACCCCTCCACTTT

CDR3 length: 13
clone size: few
D gene: -
V gene: TRBV15
J gene: TRBJ2-7
CDR3 protein: CATAQGFGYEQYF
CDR3 DNA: TGTGCCACTGCACAGGGTTTTGGTTACGAGCAGTACTTC

CDR3 length: 16
clone size: many
D gene: -
V gene: TRBV5-1
J gene: TRBJ1-6
CDR3 protein: CASSPTAGTANSPLHF
CDR3 DNA: TGCGCCAGCAGCCCCACGGCCGGGACGGCGAATTCACCCCTCCACTTT

CDR3 length: 15
clone size: many
D gene: -
V gene: TRBV30
J gene: TRBJ2-5
CDR3 protein: CAWSVLVFGGETQYF
CDR3 DNA: TGTGCCTGGAGTGTACTAGTGTTCGGCGGAGAGACCCAGTACTTC

CDR3 length: 14
clone size: few
D gene: -
V gene: TRBV10-2
J gene: TRBJ1-1
CDR3 protein: CASGYTGMNTEAFF
CDR3 DNA: TGCGCCAGCGGGTATACGGGAATGAACACTGAAGCTTTCTTT

CDR3 length: 15
clone size: many
D gene: -
V gene: TRBV9
J gene: TRBJ1-6
CDR3 protein: CASSVVWTPGTPLHF
CDR3 DNA: TGTGCCAGCAGCGTAGTGTGGACCCCAGGAACACCCCTCCACTTT

CDR3 length: 13
clone size: many
D gene: -
V gene: TRBV20-1
J gene: TRBJ1-1
CDR3 protein: CSARDMGETEAFF
CDR3 DNA: TGCAGTGCTAGAGATATGGGGGAAACTGAAGCTTTCTTT

CDR3 length: 16
clone size: -
D gene: -
V gene: TRBV28
J gene: TRBJ1-2
CDR3 protein: CASSLYPPSFSYGYTF
CDR3 DNA: TGTGCCAGCAGTTTATATCCCCCCAGTTTTAGCTATGGCTACACCTTC

CDR3 length: 16
clone size: few
D gene: TRBD1
V gene: TRBV7-9
J gene: TRBJ2-5
CDR3 protein: CASSARGTGGSETQYF
CDR3 DNA: TGTGCCAGCAGCGCCAGAGGGACAGGGGGCTCCGAGACCCAGTACTTC

CDR3 length: 19
clone size: many
D gene: -
V gene: TRBV3-1
J gene: TRBJ2-6
CDR3 protein: CASSHDGGSPGTGANVLTF
CDR3 DNA: TGTGCCAGCAGCCACGATGGCGGAAGCCCAGGGACCGGGGCCAACGTCCTGACTTTC

CDR3 length: 16
clone size: -
D gene: -
V gene: TRBV2
J gene: TRBJ1-1
CDR3 protein: CASSEDSGRANTEAFF
CDR3 DNA: TGTGCCAGCAGTGAAGACTCCGGACGAGCGAACACTGAAGCTTTCTTT

CDR3 length: 14
clone size: -
D gene: -
V gene: TRBV19
J gene: TRBJ1-1
CDR3 protein: CASLPTSHSTEAFF
CDR3 DNA: TGTGCCAGTTTACCCACCAGTCATTCCACTGAAGCTTTCTTT

CDR3 length: 15
clone size: few
D gene: TRBD2
V gene: TRBV19
J gene: TRBJ2-1
CDR3 protein: CASSPWASGVNEQFF
CDR3 DNA: TGTGCCAGTAGTCCCTGGGCTAGCGGGGTAAATGAGCAGTTCTTC

CDR3 length: 14
clone size: many
D gene: -
V gene: TRBV28
J gene: TRBJ1-5
CDR3 protein: CASSLGSQAQPQHF
CDR3 DNA: TGTGCCAGCAGTCTAGGGTCACAAGCTCAGCCCCAGCATTTT

CDR3 length: 13
clone size: -
D gene: -
V gene: TRBV5-1
J gene: TRBJ2-4
CDR3 protein: CASSRAGKDIQYF
CDR3 DNA: TGCGCCAGCAGCCGAGCAGGGAAAGACATTCAGTACTTC

CDR3 length: 13
clone size: few
D gene: -
V gene: TRBV12-3/TRBV12-4
J gene: TRBJ2-7
CDR3 protein: CASSPWTHNEQYF
CDR3 DNA: TGTGCCAGCAGTCCCTGGACACACAACGAGCAGTACTTC

CDR3 length: 13
clone size: many
D gene: -
V gene: TRBV11-3
J gene: TRBJ2-2
CDR3 protein: CASSETNTGELFF
CDR3 DNA: TGTGCCAGCAGCGAAACGAACACCGGGGAGCTGTTTTTT

CDR3 length: 15
clone size: many
D gene: TRBD1
V gene: TRBV6-1
J gene: TRBJ2-3
CDR3 protein: CASRSGTGEADTQYF
CDR3 DNA: TGTGCCAGCAGGTCCGGGACAGGGGAAGCAGATACGCAGTATTTT

CDR3 length: 14
clone size: -
D gene: -
V gene: TRBV20-1
J gene: TRBJ2-3
CDR3 protein: CSAPTGPGTDTQYF
CDR3 DNA: TGCAGTGCTCCTACAGGGCCCGGCACAGATACGCAGTATTTT

CDR3 length: 17
clone size: -
D gene: -
V gene: TRBV18
J gene: TRBJ2-7
CDR3 protein: CASSPGAGRDRRYEQYF
CDR3 DNA: TGTGCCAGCTCACCGGGTGCTGGGCGGGACCGACGGTACGAGCAGTACTTC

CDR3 length: 14
clone size: few
D gene: -
V gene: TRBV5-5
J gene: TRBJ1-1
CDR3 protein: CASSLVRAHTEAFF
CDR3 DNA: TGTGCCAGCAGCTTGGTGAGGGCTCACACTGAAGCTTTCTTT

CDR3 length: 14
clone size: many
D gene: -
V gene: TRBV5-1
J gene: TRBJ1-5
CDR3 protein: CASSLGQPNQPQHF
CDR3 DNA: TGTGCCAGCAGTTTGGGCCAGCCAAATCAGCCCCAGCATTTT

CDR3 length: 16
clone size: many
D gene: -
V gene: TRBV3-1
J gene: TRBJ1-3
CDR3 protein: CASSQDLPDSGNTIYF
CDR3 DNA: TGTGCCAGCAGCCAAGATTTGCCTGACTCTGGAAACACCATATATTTT

CDR3 length: 11
clone size: many
D gene: -
V gene: TRBV18
J gene: TRBJ2-5
CDR3 protein: CASSPGETQYF
CDR3 DNA: TGTGCCAGCAGCCCAGGGGAGACCCAGTACTTC

CDR3 length: 17
clone size: -
D gene: TRBD1
V gene: TRBV7-9
J gene: TRBJ2-1
CDR3 protein: CASRQTPQGISYNEQFF
CDR3 DNA: TGTGCCAGCAGGCAGACTCCACAGGGGATCTCCTACAATGAGCAGTTCTTC

CDR3 length: 13
clone size: few
D gene: -
V gene: TRBV11-2
J gene: TRBJ2-5
CDR3 protein: CASSPDWWETQYF
CDR3 DNA: TGTGCCAGCAGCCCCGACTGGTGGGAGACCCAGTACTTC

CDR3 length: 13
clone size: many
D gene: -
V gene: TRBV4-1
J gene: TRBJ2-7
CDR3 protein: CASSQGRRDEQYF
CDR3 DNA: TGCGCCAGCAGCCAAGGCCGAAGGGACGAGCAGTACTTC

CDR3 length: 16
clone size: few
D gene: TRBD1
V gene: TRBV7-6
J gene: TRBJ1-6
CDR3 protein: CASSDWDRDLNSPLHF
CDR3 DNA: TGTGCCAGCAGCGACTGGGACAGGGATCTGAATTCACCCCTCCACTTT

CDR3 length: 16
clone size: many
D gene: TRBD1
V gene: TRBV28
J gene: TRBJ2-5
CDR3 protein: CASSYPRDSGRETQYF
CDR3 DNA: TGTGCCAGCAGTTACCCCCGGGACAGTGGGAGAGAGACCCAGTACTTC

CDR3 length: 14
clone size: -
D gene: -
V gene: TRBV12-3/TRBV12-4
J gene: TRBJ1-2
CDR3 protein: CASSQTRANYGYTF
CDR3 DNA: TGTGCCAGCAGTCAGACAAGAGCTAACTATGGCTACACCTTC

CDR3 length: 18
clone size: few
D gene: TRBD1
V gene: TRBV19
J gene: TRBJ2-6
CDR3 protein: CASSKRQGELSGANVLTF
CDR3 DNA: TGTGCCAGTAGTAAAAGACAGGGGGAACTCTCTGGGGCCAACGTCCTGACTTTC

CDR3 length: 14
clone size: -
D gene: -
V gene: TRBV28
J gene: TRBJ1-5
CDR3 protein: CASSLIVRNQPQHF
CDR3 DNA: TGTGCCAGCAGTTTAATCGTGCGCAATCAGCCCCAGCATTTT

CDR3 length: 17
clone size: few
D gene: -
V gene: TRBV5-8
J gene: TRBJ2-2
CDR3 protein: CASSWTDNSVMSGELFF
CDR3 DNA: TGTGCCAGCAGCTGGACGGACAACTCGGTGATGTCCGGGGAGCTGTTTTTT

CDR3 length: 14
clone size: many
D gene: -
V gene: TRBV15
J gene: TRBJ1-1
CDR3 protein: CATSRGRMNTEAFF
CDR3 DNA: TGTGCCACCAGCAGAGGTCGGATGAACACTGAAGCTTTCTTT

CDR3 length: 15
clone size: many
D gene: TRBD1
V gene: TRBV3-1
J gene: TRBJ2-7
CDR3 protein: CASSQGTGTATEQYF
CDR3 DNA: TGTGCCAGCAGCCAGGGGACAGGGACAGCTACCGAGCAGTACTTC